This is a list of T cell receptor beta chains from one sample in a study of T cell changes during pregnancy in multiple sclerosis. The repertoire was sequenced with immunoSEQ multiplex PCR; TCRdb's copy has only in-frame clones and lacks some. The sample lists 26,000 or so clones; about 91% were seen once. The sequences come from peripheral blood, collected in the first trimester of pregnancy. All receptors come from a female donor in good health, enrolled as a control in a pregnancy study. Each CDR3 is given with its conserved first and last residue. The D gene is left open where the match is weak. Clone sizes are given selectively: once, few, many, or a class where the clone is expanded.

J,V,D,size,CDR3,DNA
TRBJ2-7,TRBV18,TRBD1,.,CASSPRTGGDEQYF,TGTGCCAGCTCACCACGCACAGGGGGAGACGAGCAGTACTTC
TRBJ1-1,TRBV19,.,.,CASSIWTSGDTEAFF,TGTGCCAGTAGTATCTGGACGTCGGGGGACACTGAAGCTTTCTTT
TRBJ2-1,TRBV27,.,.,CASSPGWLSYNEQFF,TGTGCCAGCAGTCCCGGGTGGCTCTCCTACAATGAGCAGTTCTTC
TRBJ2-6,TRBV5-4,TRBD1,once,CASRRDRGTGANVLTF,TGTGCCAGCAGGCGGGACAGGGGGACTGGGGCCAACGTCCTGACTTTC
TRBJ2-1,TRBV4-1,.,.,CASSQARGSYNEQFF,TGCGCCAGCAGCCAAGCTAGGGGGTCCTACAATGAGCAGTTCTTC
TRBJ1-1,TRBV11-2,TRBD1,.,CASSLGGQGGSEAFF,TGTGCCAGCAGCTTGGGGGGACAGGGGGGATCTGAAGCTTTCTTT
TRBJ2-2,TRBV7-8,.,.,CASSLLGAGGELFF,TGTGCCAGCAGCCTCCTGGGCGCAGGCGGGGAGCTGTTTTTT
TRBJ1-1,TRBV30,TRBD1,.,CAWDSGTGLAEAFF,TGTGCCTGGGATTCCGGGACAGGGCTGGCTGAAGCTTTCTTT
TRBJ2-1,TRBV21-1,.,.,CATCLSYNEQFF,TGTGCCACCTGCCTGAGTTACAATGAGCAGTTCTTC
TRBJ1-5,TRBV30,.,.,CAWSALGGGAAQPQHF,TGTGCCTGGAGTGCCCTCGGGGGGGGCGCAGCTCAGCCCCAGCATTTT
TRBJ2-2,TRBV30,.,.,CAWSVPETTTGELFF,TGTGCCTGGAGTGTACCCGAGACAACCACCGGGGAGCTGTTTTTT
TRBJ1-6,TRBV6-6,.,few,CASSSDSPLHF,TGTGCCAGCAGTTCAGATTCACCCCTCCACTTT
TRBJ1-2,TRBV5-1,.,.,CASSSTSGHLYGYTF,TGCGCCAGCAGCTCAACCTCGGGACACCTCTATGGCTACACCTTC
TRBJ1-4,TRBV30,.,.,CAWSASDGLNEKLFF,TGTGCCTGGAGTGCCTCCGACGGACTTAATGAAAAACTGTTTTTT
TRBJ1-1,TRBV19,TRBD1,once,CASSRAGGSIEAFF,TGTGCCAGTAGTAGGGCAGGGGGTTCGATTGAAGCTTTCTTT
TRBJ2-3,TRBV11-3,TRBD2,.,CASSLDPLAGDTQYF,TGTGCCAGCAGCTTAGATCCCCTAGCGGGGGATACGCAGTATTTT
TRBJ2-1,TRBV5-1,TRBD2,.,CASSLQGEKGASGSSHNEQFF,TGCGCCAGCAGCTTACAGGGGGAGAAAGGAGCTAGCGGGAGTTCCCACAATGAGCAGTTCTTC
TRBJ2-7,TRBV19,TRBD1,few,CASSAFGQGRSEQYF,TGTGCCAGTAGTGCCTTCGGACAGGGTAGGTCCGAGCAGTACTTC
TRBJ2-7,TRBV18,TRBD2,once,CASSSTSGGSYEQYF,TGTGCCAGCTCTTCAACTAGCGGAGGCTCCTACGAGCAGTACTTC
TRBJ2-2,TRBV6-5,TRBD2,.,CASSYSGTRTRWELFF,TGTGCCAGCAGTTACTCGGGGACTAGGACGCGTTGGGAGCTGTTTTTT
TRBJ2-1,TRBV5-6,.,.,CASSFTGNEQFF,TGTGCCAGCAGCTTCACAGGGAATGAGCAGTTCTTC
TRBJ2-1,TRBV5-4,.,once,CASSLRTAPHEQFF,TGTGCCAGCAGCTTACGGACTGCCCCACATGAGCAGTTCTTC
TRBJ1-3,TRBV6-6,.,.,CASRPPNFGNTIYF,TGTGCCAGCAGGCCGCCGAACTTTGGAAACACCATATATTTT
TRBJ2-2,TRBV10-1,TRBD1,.,CASNAGTANTGELFF,TGCGCCAGCAACGCCGGGACAGCGAACACCGGGGAGCTGTTTTTT
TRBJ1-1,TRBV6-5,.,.,CASQVSNTEAFF,TGTGCCAGCCAGGTCTCGAACACTGAAGCTTTCTTT
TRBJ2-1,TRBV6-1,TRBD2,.,CASSGLASWYWFF,TGTGCCAGCAGTGGACTAGCATCTTGGTATTGGTTCTTC
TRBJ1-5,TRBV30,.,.,CAWNGGGNQPQHF,TGTGCCTGGAACGGGGGGGGCAATCAGCCCCAGCATTTT
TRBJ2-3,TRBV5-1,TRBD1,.,CASSLEGTGVADTQYF,TGCGCCAGCAGCTTGGAAGGGACAGGGGTAGCAGATACGCAGTATTTT
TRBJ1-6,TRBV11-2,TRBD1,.,CASRRDSYNSPLHF,TGTGCCAGCAGAAGGGACAGCTATAATTCACCCCTCCACTTT
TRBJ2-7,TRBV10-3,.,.,CAATDTLVYEQYF,TGTGCCGCGACGGACACTTTGGTCTACGAGCAGTACTTC
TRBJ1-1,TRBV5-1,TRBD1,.,CASSGPGQLFLNTEAFF,TGCGCCAGCAGCGGACCGGGACAGCTTTTTTTGAACACTGAAGCTTTCTTT
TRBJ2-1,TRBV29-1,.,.,CSVVNDRVGGNEQFF,TGCAGCGTTGTCAACGACAGGGTCGGGGGCAATGAGCAGTTCTTC
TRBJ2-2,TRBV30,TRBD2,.,CAWTTSGRRAGELFF,TGTGCCTGGACCACTAGCGGGAGGAGGGCCGGGGAGCTGTTTTTT
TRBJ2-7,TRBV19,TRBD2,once,CASSLGTSGTPYEQYF,TGTGCCAGTAGTCTCGGGACTAGCGGGACCCCCTACGAGCAGTACTTC
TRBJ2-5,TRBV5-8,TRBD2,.,CASRPPQRGPEETQYF,TGTGCCAGCAGGCCACCGCAGCGGGGCCCCGAGGAGACCCAGTACTTC
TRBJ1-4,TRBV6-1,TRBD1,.,CASRDSQNEKLFF,TGTGCCAGCCGGGACAGTCAAAATGAAAAACTGTTTTTT
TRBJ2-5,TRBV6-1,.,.,CASSEGTSPRETQYF,TGTGCCAGCAGTGAAGGGACATCCCCCCGAGAGACCCAGTACTTC
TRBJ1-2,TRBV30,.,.,CAWSVRSGDGYTF,TGTGCCTGGAGTGTACGATCGGGGGACGGCTACACCTTC
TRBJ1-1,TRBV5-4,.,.,CASSPQGGANTEAFF,TGTGCCAGCAGCCCACAGGGTGGCGCGAACACTGAAGCTTTCTTT
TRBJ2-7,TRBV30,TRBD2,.,CAWRSGRADPYEQYF,TGTGCCTGGAGGAGCGGGAGGGCCGACCCCTACGAGCAGTACTTC
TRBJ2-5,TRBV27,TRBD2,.,CASSSSGLAGRETQYF,TGTGCCAGCAGTTCTTCCGGGCTAGCGGGAAGGGAGACCCAGTACTTC
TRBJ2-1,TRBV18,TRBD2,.,CASSPTLAGGNYNEQFF,TGTGCCAGCTCACCTACCCTAGCGGGAGGGAACTACAATGAGCAGTTCTTC
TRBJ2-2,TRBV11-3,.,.,CACVGRADTGELFF,TGTGCCTGCGTAGGCAGGGCGGACACCGGGGAGCTGTTTTTT
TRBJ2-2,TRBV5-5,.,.,CASSLQGQYTGELFF,TGTGCCAGCAGCCTACAGGGCCAGTACACCGGGGAGCTGTTTTTT
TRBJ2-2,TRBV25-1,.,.,CASSEERPTGELFF,TGTGCCAGCAGTGAAGAGAGGCCTACCGGGGAGCTGTTTTTT
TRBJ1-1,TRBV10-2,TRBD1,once,CASRETGGDTEAFF,TGCGCCAGCAGGGAGACAGGGGGGGACACTGAAGCTTTCTTT
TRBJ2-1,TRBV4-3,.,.,CASSPRTQAALYNEQFF,TGCGCCAGCAGCCCAAGGACCCAAGCGGCTCTCTACAATGAGCAGTTCTTC
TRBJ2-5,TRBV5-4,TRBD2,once,CASSLLAGGPWETQYF,TGTGCCAGCAGCTTGTTGGCGGGGGGGCCGTGGGAGACCCAGTACTTC
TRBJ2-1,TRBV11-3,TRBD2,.,CASSLDTSGGTNEQFF,TGTGCCAGCAGCTTAGACACTAGCGGGGGGACCAATGAGCAGTTCTTC
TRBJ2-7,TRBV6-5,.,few,CASSYSGDITYEQYF,TGTGCCAGCAGTTACTCGGGGGACATCACCTACGAGCAGTACTTC
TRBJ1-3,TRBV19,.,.,CASRPVASGNTIYF,TGTGCCAGTAGACCAGTCGCTTCCGGAAACACCATATATTTT
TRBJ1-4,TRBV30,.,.,CAWNRQRNEKLFF,TGTGCCTGGAATCGGCAGCGTAATGAAAAACTGTTTTTT
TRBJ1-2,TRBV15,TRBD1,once,CATSPDRDWGYTF,TGTGCCACCAGCCCTGACAGGGACTGGGGCTACACCTTC
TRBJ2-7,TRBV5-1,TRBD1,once,CASSPDRAYYEQYF,TGCGCCAGCAGCCCGGACAGGGCTTACTACGAGCAGTACTTC
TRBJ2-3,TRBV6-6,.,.,CASSYVSGTDTQYF,TGTGCCAGCAGTTACGTCTCTGGCACAGATACGCAGTATTTT
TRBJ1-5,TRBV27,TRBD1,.,CASSIRQGPPQPQHF,TGTGCCAGCAGTATCCGACAGGGGCCACCTCAGCCCCAGCATTTT
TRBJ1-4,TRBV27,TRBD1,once,CASKVRTGDEKLFF,TGTGCCAGCAAGGTCAGGACAGGGGATGAAAAACTGTTTTTT